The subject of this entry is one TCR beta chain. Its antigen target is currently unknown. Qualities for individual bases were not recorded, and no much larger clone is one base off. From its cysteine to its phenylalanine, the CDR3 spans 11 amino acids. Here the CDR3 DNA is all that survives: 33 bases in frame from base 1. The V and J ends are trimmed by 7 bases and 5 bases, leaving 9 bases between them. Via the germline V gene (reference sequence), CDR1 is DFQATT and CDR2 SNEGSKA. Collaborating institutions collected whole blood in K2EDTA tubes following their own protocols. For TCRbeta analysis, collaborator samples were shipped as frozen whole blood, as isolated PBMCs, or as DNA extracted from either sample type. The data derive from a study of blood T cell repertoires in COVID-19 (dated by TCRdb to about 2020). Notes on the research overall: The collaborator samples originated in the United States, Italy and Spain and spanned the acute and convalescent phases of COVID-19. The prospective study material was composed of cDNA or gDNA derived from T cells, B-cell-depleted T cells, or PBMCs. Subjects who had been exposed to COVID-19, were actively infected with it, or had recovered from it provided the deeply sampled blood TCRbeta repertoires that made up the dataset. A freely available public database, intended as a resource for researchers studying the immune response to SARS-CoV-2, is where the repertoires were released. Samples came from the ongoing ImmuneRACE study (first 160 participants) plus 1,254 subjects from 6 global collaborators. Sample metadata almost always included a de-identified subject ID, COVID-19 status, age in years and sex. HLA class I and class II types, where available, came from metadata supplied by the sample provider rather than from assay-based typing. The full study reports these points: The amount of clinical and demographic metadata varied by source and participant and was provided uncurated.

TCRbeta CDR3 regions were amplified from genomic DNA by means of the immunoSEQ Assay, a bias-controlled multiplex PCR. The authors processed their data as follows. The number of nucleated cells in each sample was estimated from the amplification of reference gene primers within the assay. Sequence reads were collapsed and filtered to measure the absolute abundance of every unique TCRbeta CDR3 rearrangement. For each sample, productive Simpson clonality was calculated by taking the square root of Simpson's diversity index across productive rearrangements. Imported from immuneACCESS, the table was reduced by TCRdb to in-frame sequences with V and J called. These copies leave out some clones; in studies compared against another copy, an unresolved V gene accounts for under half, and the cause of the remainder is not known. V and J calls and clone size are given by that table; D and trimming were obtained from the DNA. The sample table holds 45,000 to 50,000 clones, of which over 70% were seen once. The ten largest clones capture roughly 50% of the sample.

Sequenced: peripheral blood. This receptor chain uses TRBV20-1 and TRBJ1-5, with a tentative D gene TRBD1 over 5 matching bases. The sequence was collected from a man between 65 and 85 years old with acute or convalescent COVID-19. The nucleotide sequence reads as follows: TGCAGTGTTCAGGGCTATCAGCCCCAGCATTTT. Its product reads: CSVQGYQPQHF.